Below, 14 T cell receptor beta chains from the same sample are listed, as sequenced in a study of blood T cell repertoires in COVID-19. TCRdb's table, derived via immunoSEQ multiplex PCR, lists solely in-frame clones and lacks some. Of approximately 81,000 clones listed, roughly four fifths are singletons. Material: peripheral blood. Receptors originate from a human donor in a cohort sampled during active COVID-19.

The chain uses TRBV19 and TRBJ2-6; TRBD1 agrees at 7 bases. This CDR3 is built from 16 residues. Trimming removed 1 base from V and 4 bases from J; junction bases left unmatched: 4. The germline V gene has CDR1 LNHDA and CDR2 SQIVND (reference sequence). Here the CDR3 reads CASSIGGGAGANVLTF. The DNA of the CDR3 is TGTGCCAGTAGTATAGGAGGGGGCGCGGGGGCCAACGTCCTGACTTTC.

This chain uses TRBV4-1 with TRBJ2-7, with 12 bases matching TRBD2. V lost 4 bases and J lost 6; bases outside the gene matches: 16. CDR3 size: 18 residues. From germline, CDR1 is MGHRA and CDR2 YSYEKL. This CDR3 reads CASSLREGWTSGVGEQYF. The DNA of the CDR3 is TGCGCCAGCAGCCTCAGGGAGGGGTGGACTAGCGGGGTAGGCGAGCAGTACTTC.

The chain joins TRBV7-6 to TRBJ2-1, with 10 bases lining up with TRBD1. V gave up 2 bases and J gave up 9 bases; unmatched junction bases: 13. The CDR3 spans 17 residues. Germline-derived CDR1 and CDR2 are SGHVS and FNYEAQ. Here the CDR3 reads CASSLSTPGQGKGEQFF. The CDR3 bases are TGTGCCAGCAGCTTAAGTACCCCGGGACAGGGGAAAGGTGAGCAGTTCTTC.

This clone was recorded once. The chain combines TRBV19 with TRBJ1-1; possible D gene TRBD1, 5 bases. Germline CDR1 reads LNHDA; CDR2 reads SQIVND (reference sequence). The CDR3 covers 13 residues. The V and J ends lost 7 bases and 3 bases respectively, with 12 bases between them. The CDR3, as DNA: TGTGCCAGTACCAGGGCCATCTACACTGAAGCTTTCTTT. Translated: CASTRAIYTEAFF.

The chain couples TRBV27 to TRBJ1-2; D gene uncertain. Germline V CDR1 and CDR2: MNHEY, SMNVEV (reference sequence). The ends were cut back, 0 bases at V and 1 base at J, with 6 bases in the middle. The CDR3 has 14 amino acids. CDR3 coding DNA: TGTGCCAGCAGTTTATCAGAGGTTAACTATGGCTACACCTTC. Translation gives CASSLSEVNYGYTF.

V is TRBV19 and J is TRBJ2-7, with TRBD1 matching 7 bases. Germline assignment: CDR1 LNHDA and CDR2 SQIVND (reference sequence). The J segment lost 2 bases and the V segment lost 6 bases, leaving 4 bases of the junction unmatched. The CDR3 is 13 amino acids. CDR3 in amino acids: CASSSGQTYEQYF. In DNA, the CDR3 is TGTGCCAGTAGCTCGGGACAGACCTACGAGCAGTACTTC.

This rearrangement joins TRBV23-1 to TRBJ2-7; D is uncertain. TRBV23-1 is reported as an ORF; its role is uncertain. This CDR3 is built from 12 residues. The V end was cut by 2 bases, the J end by 3 bases, with 5 bases between. The CDR3 bases are TGCGCCAGCAGTCAAGTCGGCTACGAGCAGTACTTC. This gives the protein CASSQVGYEQYF.

With respect to this clone: The sample has other DNA sequences that encode this CDR3 too. The gene calls are TRBV18 and TRBJ1-1, with 7 bases lining up with TRBD1. The junction had 4 bases not matched to a gene; V was cut back by 5 bases and J by 1 base. The CDR3 has 14 amino acids. Germline V gives CDR1 KGHSH, CDR2 LQKENI. DNA for the CDR3: TGTGCCAGCTCAAGGGGGCAGGGGAACACTGAAGCTTTCTTT. Protein: CASSRGQGNTEAFF.

V is TRBV20-1 and J is TRBJ2-2, with unresolved D. Germline V gives CDR1 DFQATT, CDR2 SNEGSKA (reference sequence). Trimming pared 1 base from V and 7 bases from J, leaving 4 bases between. CDR3 length equals 11 residues. CDR3: CSARGLGELFF. As DNA, the CDR3 is TGCAGTGCTAGAGGTCTCGGGGAGCTGTTTTTT.

For the CDR3, the DNA is TGTGCCAGCGGGGGAACAGGGGGCTGGGGCAACGAGCAGTACTTC. It yields the protein CASGGTGGWGNEQYF. J is TRBJ2-7 and V is TRBV9; 9 bases align to TRBD1. The V segment lost 7 bases and the J segment 5 bases; nucleotides outside the gene matches: 13. Germline lookup yields CDR1 SGDLS and CDR2 YYNGEE. The CDR3 consists of 15 residues.

As concerns this clone: Distinct nucleotide sequences in the sample also encode this CDR3. The rearrangement links TRBV5-1 to TRBJ1-5, with D uncertain. This CDR3 has 14 amino acids. In germline, CDR1 is SGHRS, CDR2 YFSETQ. The V and J ends lost 0 bases and 2 bases respectively, with 6 bases between them. CDR3 sequence (DNA): TGCGCCAGCAGCTTGGGGGGAGGCAATCAGCCCCAGCATTTT. Amino acids: CASSLGGGNQPQHF.

On this clone: Other DNA sequences in this sample translate to the same CDR3. The chain links TRBV5-1 to TRBJ1-1, with 9 bases that match TRBD1. This CDR3 has 14 residues. J was trimmed by 5 bases and V by 0 bases; bases with no gene match: 2. CDR1 is SGHRS and CDR2 is YFSETQ in the germline V gene. In DNA, the CDR3 is TGCGCCAGCAGCTTGGGACAGGGGGGAACTGAAGCTTTCTTT. This translates into CASSLGQGGTEAFF.

The chain links TRBV6-2 or TRBV6-3 to TRBJ1-2; D not certain. CDR1 is MNHEY and CDR2 is SVGEGT in the germline V gene. The CDR3 is made up of 14 amino acids. V was pared by 8 bases and J by 5 bases, with 18 bases between. The CDR3 nucleotides are TGTGCCAGCCGCCGGCCGGGAGCCCAATATGGCTACACCTTC. This gives the protein CASRRPGAQYGYTF.

Written as DNA, the CDR3 is TGCGCCAGCAGCCAAGTAGCGGGGGGCTTCAATGAGCAGTTCTTC. This translates into CASSQVAGGFNEQFF. The V and J genes are TRBV4-1 and TRBJ2-1, with 10 nucleotides matching TRBD2. With V trimmed by 1 base and J by 6 bases, 3 bases remained unmatched. Germline CDR1 and CDR2: MGHRA and YSYEKL. CDR3 length: 15 amino acids.